At least ten counts were recorded for the clone carrying this T cell receptor beta chain. Its target is unknown. TCRdb independently ran MiXCR on the 5' RACE reads; one entry per CDR3 protein. The sample lists 500,000 to 650,000 distinct CDR3 sequences, about 5.2% occurring once. The ends were cut back, 5 bases at V and 0 bases at J, with 9 bases in the middle. There are 13 residues in the CDR3. CDR1 is SQVTM and CDR2 is ANQGSEA in the germline V gene. The record originates from a study of CD8 T cells in ankylosing spondylitis. General study findings and limits: Apparently characteristic of ankylosing spondylitis blood was a TCR beta motif (eight highly homologous variants).

The material sequenced was blood, either unsorted or a sorted T cell fraction (not recorded which). This rearrangement joins TRBV29-1 to TRBJ2-3; possibly TRBD1 or TRBD2 for D (5 bases each). This clonotype was obtained from a male donor with ankylosing spondylitis. CDR3 in amino acids: CSVSRDSTDTQYF. The CDR3 nucleotides read TGCAGCGTTTCCCGGGACAGCACAGATACGCAGTATTTT.